The sample holds a few counts of the clone carrying this TCR beta chain. Its antigen is currently unknown. The CDR3 loop spans 15 amino acids. Germline-derived CDR1 and CDR2 are SNHLY and FYNNEI. Trimming removed 5 bases from V and 0 bases from J, with 11 bases in between. Cell sorting via CD45RO/CCR7/CD25/CD127/CD95/CD27 was performed to obtain CD4+ naive, central memory, regulatory and stem cell-like memory cells. The data were obtained in a study of beta chain features in type 1 diabetes. Study-level findings and limits: VDJ junctions from type 1 diabetes patients carried fewer insertions and larger deletions. Across all four CD4+ subsets, people with type 1 diabetes showed modestly shorter TCRB CDR3s. TCRB rearrangement may or may not be influenced by HLA type; here this remained unresolved.

All of the isolated RNA was reverse transcribed, so expressed TCRB transcripts were sequenced. Clones were read by immunoSEQ multiplex PCR, and TCRdb kept only the in-frame ones, dropping some. The data hold 350,000 to 400,000 clones, with around 16% observed a single time. The clonotype was recovered from a woman between 18 and 29 years old in good health. Sequencing was carried out using naive CD4+ T cells from blood. The chain combines TRBV2 with TRBJ2-1; tentative D call: TRBD2 (5 bases). CDR3 sequence: CASSLERVSYNEQFF. DNA for the CDR3: TGTGCCAGCAGTTTAGAGAGGGTCTCCTACAATGAGCAGTTCTTC.